The 25 T cell receptor beta chains reported below all come from one sample, sequenced in a study of PD-L1 blockade in urothelial cancer. Time point indicated: pretreatment peripheral blood. Only in-frame clones appear in the TCRdb table, and some are missing; sequencing was by immunoSEQ multiplex PCR. The sample holds tens of thousands of clones; 65% to 90% are singletons and the top ten take roughly 3.5%. This sample comprised PBMCs, obtained around atezolizumab (anti-PD-L1) treatment. The receptor set was obtained from a man in his sixties or seventies with urothelial cancer.

This clone was seen only a few times. This chain uses TRBV30 with TRBJ2-3; TRBD2 agrees at 8 bases. Germline CDR1 and CDR2: GTSNPN and SVGIG (reference sequence). The CDR3 has 14 residues. V trimming: 4 bases; J trimming: 4 bases; junction bases outside the gene matches: 7. CDR3 DNA: TGTGCCTGGACAAGGCGGGAGGCGGCAGATACGCAGTATTTT. Translated: CAWTRREAADTQYF.

This clone has only a few counts. J is TRBJ1-1 and V is TRBV27; D gene uncertain. The CDR3 is 13 amino acids. Germline-derived CDR1 and CDR2 are MNHEY and SMNVEV (reference sequence). V was trimmed by 7 bases and J by 0 bases, leaving 9 bases between them. The CDR3 is CASKRIMNTEAFF. Written as DNA, the CDR3 is TGTGCCAGCAAGCGTATTATGAACACTGAAGCTTTCTTT.

V and J are TRBV10-2 and TRBJ2-1; 14 bases align to TRBD2. There are 17 residues in the CDR3. CDR1 and CDR2 (germline): WSHSY, SAAADI. With V trimmed by 4 bases and J by 5 bases, 7 bases remained unmatched. The CDR3 is CASSATSGRAGDNEQFF. In DNA form, the CDR3 reads TGCGCCAGCAGTGCGACTAGCGGGAGGGCCGGTGACAATGAGCAGTTCTTC.

The chain carries TRBV12-5 and TRBJ2-3; 10 nucleotides line up with TRBD2. This CDR3 comprises 17 residues. Germline lookup yields CDR1 LGHNT and CDR2 FRNRAP. V shed 0 bases and J 2 bases; nucleotides not matched to a gene: 5. The CDR3 DNA reads as TGTGCTAGTGGTTTGGTACTAGCGGGGACCCACACAGATACGCAGTATTTT. Protein product: CASGLVLAGTHTDTQYF.

This chain links TRBV19 with TRBJ1-2; 7 nucleotides agree with TRBD1. Losses at the gene ends were 4 bases for V and 4 bases for J; bases not matched to a gene: 6. Germline CDR1 is LNHDA and CDR2 is SQIVND (reference sequence). The CDR3 spans 14 residues. The DNA for the CDR3 is TGTGCCAGTAGTAACCCGACAGGGACCTATGGCTACACCTTC. It encodes CASSNPTGTYGYTF.

This clone was observed a handful of times. The rearrangement joins TRBV29-1 to TRBJ2-1, with D possibly matching TRBD1 (6 bases). The CDR3 contains 13 residues. CDR1 is SQVTM and CDR2 is ANQGSEA in the germline V gene. V lost 6 bases and J 10 bases, leaving 19 bases between the germline ends. Here the CDR3 reads CSVPGTSGIEQFF. The CDR3 DNA is TGCAGCGTCCCCGGGACAAGTGGGATAGAGCAGTTCTTC.

The gene calls are TRBV30 and TRBJ1-1, with D unclear. The CDR3 consists of 11 residues. CDR1 is GTSNPN and CDR2 is SVGIG in the germline V gene (reference sequence). Trimming shortened V by 0 bases and J by 8 bases, and 7 bases separated the two germline ends. CDR3 nucleotides: TGTGCCTGGAGTGTACTTAGAGAAGCTTTCTTT. Translated: CAWSVLREAFF. Looking up the rest from reference TRBV30 and TRBJ1-1 gives the full variable domain: SQTIHQWPATLVQPVGSPLSLECTVEGTSNPNLYWYRQAAGRGLQLLFYSVGIGQISSEVPQNLSASRPQDRQFILSSKKLLLSDSGFYLCAWSVLREAFFGQGTRLTVV.

The chain combines TRBV23-1 with TRBJ2-7; 7 positions match TRBD1. TRBV23-1 is an open reading frame whose function is uncertain. V was clipped by 2 bases and J by 2 bases; unmatched bases: 6. The CDR3 is 15 amino acids. This CDR3 reads CASSQGQVGPYEQYF. The DNA for the CDR3 is TGCGCCAGCAGTCAAGGACAGGTGGGACCCTACGAGCAGTACTTC.

This chain joins TRBV29-1 and TRBJ1-1, with D perhaps TRBD1 (5 bases). Germline values: CDR1 SQVTM, CDR2 ANQGSEA. V gave up 7 bases and J gave up 2 bases, with 11 bases separating them. CDR3 length: 12 residues. The CDR3 nucleotides read TGCAGCGGGACACTTTTTAACACTGAAGCTTTCTTT. Its translation: CSGTLFNTEAFF.

This clone has more than one count but fewer than ten. This same CDR3 is encoded by further DNA sequences in the sample. The chain uses TRBV7-9 and TRBJ2-3; 8 nucleotides align to TRBD1. This CDR3 has 14 amino acids. The ends lost 4 bases at V and 3 bases at J; junction bases unmatched: 3. Germline V gene data show CDR1 as SEHNR and CDR2 as FQNEAQ (reference sequence). CDR3 amino acids: CASSSTGATDTQYF. As DNA, the CDR3 is TGTGCCAGCAGCTCGACAGGGGCGACAGATACGCAGTATTTT.

The gene calls are TRBV6-6 and TRBJ2-1; the D gene is possibly TRBD1 (5 bases). This CDR3 is 11 amino acids long. Trimming pared 9 bases from V and 9 bases from J, leaving 12 bases between. Looked up from germline, CDR1 is MNHNY and CDR2 is SVGAGI (reference sequence). Written as DNA, the CDR3 is TGTGCCAGTTCGACAGACGGTGAGCAGTTCTTC. Translated: CASSTDGEQFF.

This CDR3 reads CASSPAGQQVEKLFF. CDR3 in DNA: TGTGCCAGCAGTCCGGCCGGACAGCAGGTGGAAAAACTGTTTTTT. V gene TRBV27 combines with J gene TRBJ1-4; the D gene is possibly TRBD1 (6 bases). Germline V CDR1 and CDR2: MNHEY, SMNVEV (reference sequence). Between the trimmed V and J ends, which lost 5 bases and 8 bases, there was a span of 18 bases. The CDR3 sequence is 15 residues long.

V is TRBV2 and J is TRBJ1-5; perhaps TRBD1 as D (6 bases). Trimming removed 8 bases at V and 6 bases at J, with 17 bases between. Germline assignment: CDR1 SNHLY and CDR2 FYNNEI. This CDR3 is built from 14 residues. The CDR3 nucleotides are TGTGCCAGCTCTTTCAGGGGAAGGGGTCAGCCCCAGCATTTT. This gives the protein CASSFRGRGQPQHF.

The rearrangement uses TRBV30 and TRBJ2-1; D is possibly TRBD2 (6 bases). The V end was cut by 2 bases, the J end by 8 bases, with 13 bases between. Germline CDR1 is GTSNPN and CDR2 is SVGIG (reference sequence). The CDR3 sequence is 13 residues long. CDR3 amino acids: CAWSMWGVHEQFF. The CDR3 bases are TGTGCCTGGAGTATGTGGGGGGTCCATGAGCAGTTCTTC.

J is TRBJ1-5 and V is TRBV5-1; D call uncertain. The CDR3 has 15 amino acids. V lost 4 bases and J 0 bases, leaving 11 bases between the germline ends. The germline V gene has CDR1 SGHRS and CDR2 YFSETQ. DNA for the CDR3: TGCGCCAGCAGCCCGGACGGGGATAGCAATCAGCCCCAGCATTTT. Protein: CASSPDGDSNQPQHF.

The rearrangement links TRBV2 to TRBJ2-3, with 11 bases that match TRBD1. The trim removed 6 bases at V and 7 bases at J, leaving 3 bases unmatched. Looked up from germline, CDR1 is SNHLY and CDR2 is FYNNEI. The CDR3 runs to 13 residues. Written as DNA, the CDR3 is TGTGCCAGCAGGGACAGGGGGCTTAATACGCAGTATTTT. It yields the protein CASRDRGLNTQYF.

The chain couples TRBV5-1 to TRBJ1-3; 7 bases agree with TRBD1. Trimming at V came to 4 bases and at J to 1 base, leaving 8 bases not matched to a gene. Per germline, CDR1 SGHRS and CDR2 YFSETQ. There are 16 residues in the CDR3. Written as DNA, the CDR3 is TGCGCCAGCAGCGTCCGGGACAGCTTATCTGGAAACACCATATATTTT. Translated: CASSVRDSLSGNTIYF.

The chain carries TRBV21-1 and TRBJ2-7; TRBD2 is the table's D call and was not checked against the DNA. TRBV21-1 is shown as a pseudogene. The CDR3 runs 16 residues. The DNA of the CDR3 is TGTGCCAGCAGCAAAGATTCTAGACCGGTTTCCTACGAGCAGTACTTC. Its protein is CASSKDSRPVSYEQYF.

The chain employs TRBV6-4 and TRBJ2-5; 7 bases are shared with TRBD2. Losses at the gene ends were 5 bases for V and 4 bases for J; bases not matched to a gene: 19. The germline V gene encodes CDR1 MRHNA and CDR2 SNTAGT. CDR3 size: 18 residues. CDR3 coding DNA: TGTGCCAGCAGTTCTCTCCATCCACTAGCGACGAAGACAGAGACCCAGTACTTC. The encoded protein is CASSSLHPLATKTETQYF.

The chain uses TRBV6-6 and TRBJ1-5; tentatively, D is TRBD1 (6 bases). Germline V lookup: CDR1 MNHNY, CDR2 SVGAGI (reference sequence). Trimming removed 2 bases at V and 8 bases at J, with 13 bases between. The CDR3 runs to 14 residues. The CDR3 reads CASSYPPGTKPQHF. CDR3 DNA: TGTGCCAGCAGTTACCCGCCAGGGACAAAGCCCCAGCATTTT.

The chain combines TRBV15 with TRBJ2-7, with D uncertain. V was trimmed by 0 bases and J by 2 bases, leaving 5 bases between them. The CDR3 totals 13 residues. Germline V gene sequence: CDR1 LNHNV, CDR2 YYDKDF (reference sequence). In nucleotides, the CDR3 is TGTGCCACCAGCAGAGATCCCGCCTACGAGCAGTACTTC. Its protein is CATSRDPAYEQYF.

The chain couples TRBV19 to TRBJ1-3; possibly TRBD1 for D (5 bases). The CDR3 totals 14 residues. Germline lookup yields CDR1 LNHDA and CDR2 SQIVND (reference sequence). Trimming removed 8 bases at V and 0 bases at J, with 11 bases between. The CDR3 nucleotides are TGTGCCAGTCAAACAGGTCTCTCTGGAAACACCATATATTTT. Translated, it gives CASQTGLSGNTIYF. Supplemented by reference TRBV19 and TRBJ1-3, the full variable domain reads DGGITQSPKYLFRKEGQNVTLSCEQNLNHDAMYWYRQDPGQGLRLIYYSQIVNDFQKGDIAEGYSVSREKKESFPLTVTSAQKNPTAFYLCASQTGLSGNTIYFGEGSWLTVV.

This clone came up a few times. The genes are TRBV5-1 and TRBJ2-3; 8 nucleotides line up with TRBD1. The CDR3 spans 17 residues. Germline loops: CDR1 SGHRS, CDR2 YFSETQ. With V trimmed by 6 bases and J by 0 bases, 12 bases remained unmatched. DNA of the CDR3: TGCGCCAGCAAAAGTAACCCACAGGGGGTGAGCACAGATACGCAGTATTTT. Amino acids: CASKSNPQGVSTDTQYF.

This rearrangement joins TRBV6-1 to TRBJ1-2; D perhaps matches TRBD1 (5 bases). The CDR3 runs 13 residues. Germline V lookup: CDR1 MNHNS, CDR2 SASEGT. With 2 bases removed from V and 4 bases from J, the gap between germline ends came to 8 bases. This CDR3 reads CASSEYGGYGYTF. The CDR3 DNA reads as TGTGCCAGCAGTGAATACGGGGGCTATGGCTACACCTTC.

The chain has TRBV5-1 and TRBJ1-5, with 9 bases fitting TRBD1. The CDR3 extends over 14 amino acids. The J segment lost 6 bases and the V segment lost 3 bases, leaving 4 bases of the junction unmatched. Germline loops: CDR1 SGHRS, CDR2 YFSETQ. Here the CDR3 DNA reads TGCGCCAGCAGCTCGGGACAGGGTGGTCAGCCCCAGCATTTT. It codes for CASSSGQGGQPQHF.